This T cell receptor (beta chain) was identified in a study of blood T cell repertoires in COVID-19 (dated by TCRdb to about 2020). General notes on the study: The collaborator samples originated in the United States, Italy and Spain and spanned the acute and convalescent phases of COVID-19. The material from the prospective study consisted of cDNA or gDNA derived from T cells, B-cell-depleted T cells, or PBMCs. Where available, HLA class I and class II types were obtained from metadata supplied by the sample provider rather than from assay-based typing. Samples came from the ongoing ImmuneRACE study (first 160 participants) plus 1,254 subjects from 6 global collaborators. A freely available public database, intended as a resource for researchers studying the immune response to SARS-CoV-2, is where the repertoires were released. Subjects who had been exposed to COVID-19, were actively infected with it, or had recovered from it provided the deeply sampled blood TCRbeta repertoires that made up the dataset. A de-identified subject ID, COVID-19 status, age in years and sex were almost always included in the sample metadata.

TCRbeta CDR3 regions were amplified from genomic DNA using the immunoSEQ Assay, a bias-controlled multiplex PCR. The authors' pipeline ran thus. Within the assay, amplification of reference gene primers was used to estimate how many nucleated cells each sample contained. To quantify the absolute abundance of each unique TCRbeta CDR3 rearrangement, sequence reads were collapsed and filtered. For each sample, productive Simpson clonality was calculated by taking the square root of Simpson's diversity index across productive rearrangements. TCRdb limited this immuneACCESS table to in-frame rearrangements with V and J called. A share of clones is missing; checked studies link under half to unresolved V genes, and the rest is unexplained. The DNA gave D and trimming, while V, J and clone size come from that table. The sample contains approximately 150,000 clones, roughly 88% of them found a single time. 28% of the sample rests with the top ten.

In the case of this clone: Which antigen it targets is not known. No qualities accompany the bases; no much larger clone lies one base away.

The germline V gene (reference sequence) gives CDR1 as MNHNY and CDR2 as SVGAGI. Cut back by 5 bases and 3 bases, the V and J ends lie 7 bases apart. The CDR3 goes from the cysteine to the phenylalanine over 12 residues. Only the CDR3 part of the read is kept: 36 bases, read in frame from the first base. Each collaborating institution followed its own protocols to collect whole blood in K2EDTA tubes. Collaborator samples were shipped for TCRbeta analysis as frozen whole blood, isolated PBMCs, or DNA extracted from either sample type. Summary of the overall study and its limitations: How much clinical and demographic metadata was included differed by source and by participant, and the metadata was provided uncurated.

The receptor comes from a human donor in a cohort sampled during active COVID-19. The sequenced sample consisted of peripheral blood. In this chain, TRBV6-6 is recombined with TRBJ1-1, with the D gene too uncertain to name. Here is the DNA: TGTGCCAGCAGTACCACGGACACTGAAGCTTTCTTT. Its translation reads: CASSTTDTEAFF.